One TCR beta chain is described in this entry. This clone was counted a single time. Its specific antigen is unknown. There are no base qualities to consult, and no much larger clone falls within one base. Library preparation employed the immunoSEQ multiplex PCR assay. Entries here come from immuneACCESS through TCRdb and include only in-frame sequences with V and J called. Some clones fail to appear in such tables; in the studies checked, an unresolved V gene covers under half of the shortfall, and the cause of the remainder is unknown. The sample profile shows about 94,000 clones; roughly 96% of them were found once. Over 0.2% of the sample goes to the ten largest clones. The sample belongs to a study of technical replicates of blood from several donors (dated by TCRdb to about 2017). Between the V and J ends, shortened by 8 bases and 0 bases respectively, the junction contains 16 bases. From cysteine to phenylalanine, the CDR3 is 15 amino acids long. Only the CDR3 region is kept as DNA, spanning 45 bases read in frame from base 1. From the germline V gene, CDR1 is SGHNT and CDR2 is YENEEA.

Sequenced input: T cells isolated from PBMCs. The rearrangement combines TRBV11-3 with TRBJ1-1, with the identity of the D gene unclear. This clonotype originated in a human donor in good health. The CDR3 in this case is CASRLRGFMNTEAFF. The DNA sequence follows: TGTGCCAGCCGCCTACGGGGATTCATGAACACTGAAGCTTTCTTT.